This T cell receptor beta chain was documented in a study of cytomegalovirus exposure and HLA in healthy donors. V shed 0 bases and J shed 0 bases, with 6 bases lying between them. This CDR3 comprises 14 residues. Germline CDR1 SGHDT, CDR2 YYEEEE. The PCR was carried out with 60 Vbeta primers and 13 Jbeta primers. The assay was immunoSEQ multiplex PCR, and TCRdb's table has in-frame clones only and misses some. The data show some 90,000 clones, with over 70% seen just once and roughly 25% held by the top ten. This receptor was obtained from a woman aged 50 to 65 in good health and CMV-seropositive. The sequencing input was PBMCs. The chain recombines TRBV5-6 with TRBJ2-5; D possibly corresponds to TRBD1 (5 bases). CDR3 residues: CASSLGQYQETQYF. The CDR3 DNA reads TGTGCCAGCAGCTTGGGACAGTACCAAGAGACCCAGTACTTC.